These 6 T cell receptor beta chains originate from one sample sequenced in a study of blood T cell repertoires in COVID-19. The repertoire was sequenced with immunoSEQ multiplex PCR; TCRdb's copy has only in-frame clones and lacks some. This table holds about 170,000 clones, roughly 85% found once. Specimen: PBMCs or T cells enriched from blood (not recorded which). The receptors derive from a woman in her 70s in a cohort exposed to, infected with or recovered from COVID-19 (not recorded which).

The V gene is TRBV5-1, the J gene TRBJ2-3, with TRBD2 matching 11 bases. Losses at the gene ends were 0 bases for V and 5 bases for J; bases not matched to a gene: 5. The CDR3 runs to 16 residues. Germline CDR1 SGHRS, CDR2 YFSETQ. This CDR3 reads CASSLGQLAGEDTQYF. As DNA, the CDR3 is TGCGCCAGCAGCTTGGGCCAACTAGCGGGAGAAGATACGCAGTATTTT.

This clone occurred once. The chain combines TRBV28 with TRBJ2-7; D may be TRBD2 (5 bases). The length of the CDR3 is 13 residues. Germline values: CDR1 MDHEN, CDR2 SYDVKM. Trimming removed 6 bases from V and 5 bases from J, with 14 bases in between. CDR3 DNA sequence: TGTGCCAGCAGACCTCCCGGGGTCAACGAGCAGTACTTC. Translating it yields CASRPPGVNEQYF.

This chain links TRBV10-3 with TRBJ1-2, with D possibly being TRBD1 (5 bases). The CDR3 loop spans 14 amino acids. V was clipped by 3 bases and J by 6 bases, with 14 bases between them. Germline CDR1 and CDR2: ENHRY and SYGVKD. The CDR3 here is CAISEYQGGDGYTF. CDR3 DNA sequence: TGTGCCATCAGTGAATACCAGGGCGGGGATGGCTACACCTTC.

The chain carries TRBV12-3 or TRBV12-4 and TRBJ1-1, with a weak D call TRBD1 (6 bases). There are 12 residues in the CDR3. V was clipped by 1 base and J by 10 bases, with 10 bases between them. DNA of the CDR3: TGTGCCAGCAGTTTAGAAGGACAGACAGCTTTCTTT. Translation gives CASSLEGQTAFF.

Turning to this clone: One end of the junction varies from germline; a read error may be responsible. This chain joins TRBV6-5 and TRBJ1-4, with D possibly TRBD1 on 5 matching bases. The CDR3 spans 15 residues. Germline V gives CDR1 MNHEY, CDR2 SVGAGI. This CDR3 is CASRYWGDSNEKLFF. The CDR3 DNA follows: TGTGCCAGCAGATACTGGGGGGACTCTAATGAAAAACTGTTTTTT.

This chain links TRBV7-2 with TRBJ2-5; 8 positions agree with TRBD2. The CDR3 totals 14 residues. V lost 3 bases, J lost 5 bases, and 5 bases stayed unmatched. CDR1 and CDR2 from the germline V gene are SGHTA and FQGNSA. CDR3 loop: CASSLGGRKETQYF. CDR3 bases: TGTGCCAGCAGCTTGGGCGGGAGGAAGGAGACCCAGTACTTC.